This T cell receptor beta chain originates from a study of T cell responses to AZD1222 COVID-19 vaccine. Study-wide results and caveats: Donors were mostly white British, more females; clonal diversity possibly underestimated.

A word on this clone: Its antigen is currently unknown.

Trimming removed 7 bases from V and 0 bases from J, with 9 bases in between. The CDR3 length is 13 residues. Per germline, CDR1 MNHEY and CDR2 SVGAGI. This table comes from immunoSEQ multiplex PCR, and its TCRdb copy is limited to in-frame clones, with some not included. The sample shows 68,000 or so clones, 88% of them seen only once. J is TRBJ1-2 and V is TRBV6-5; D is ambiguous. The clonotype comes from an adult in good health. The sequencing used peripheral blood, collected on day 0 of AZD1222 vaccination. The CDR3 is CASKLGTNYGYTF. The CDR3 region has the DNA TGTGCCAGCAAACTCGGGACTAACTATGGCTACACCTTC.